Below, 20 T cell receptor beta chains from the same sample are listed, as sequenced in a study of blood T cell repertoires in COVID-19. The table came from immunoSEQ multiplex PCR; TCRdb's copy has only in-frame clones and leaves some out. The sample yields some 320,000 clones, approximately 87% seen once. Material: PBMCs or T cells enriched from blood (not recorded which). These receptors originate from a woman in her thirties who had recovered from COVID-19.

J is TRBJ2-3 and V is TRBV4-1, with 10 nucleotides matching TRBD2. CDR3 length equals 15 residues. Germline V CDR1 and CDR2: MGHRA, YSYEKL. J lost 6 bases, V lost 0 bases, and 3 bases had no gene match. The CDR3 here is CASSQEVTSGDTQYF. CDR3 nucleotides: TGCGCCAGCAGCCAAGAGGTGACTAGCGGGGATACGCAGTATTTT.

The rearrangement uses TRBV25-1 and TRBJ1-2, with TRBD1 matching over 7 bases. The junction had 9 bases not matched to a gene; V was cut back by 4 bases and J by 4 bases. The germline gives CDR1 MGHDK, CDR2 SYGVNS. The CDR3 contains 15 residues. The CDR3 protein is CASSGWDSYGYGYTF. The CDR3 DNA follows: TGTGCCAGCAGTGGATGGGACAGTTATGGCTATGGCTACACCTTC.

The chain couples TRBV7-9 to TRBJ2-1; D is possibly TRBD2 (5 bases). The CDR3 length is 14 residues. CDR1 and CDR2 (germline): SEHNR, FQNEAQ (reference sequence). V was cut by 1 base and J by 7 bases, with 11 bases left in between. As DNA, the CDR3 is TGTGCCAGCAGCTTAGGACGCTCGGGAAATGAGCAGTTCTTC. Residues: CASSLGRSGNEQFF. Full variable domain (remainder filled in from reference TRBV7-9 and TRBJ2-1): DTGVSQNPRHKITKRGQNVTFRCDPISEHNRLYWYRQTLGQGPEFLTYFQNEAQLEKSRLLSDRFSAERPKGSFSTLEIQRTEQGDSAMYLCASSLGRSGNEQFFGPGTRLTVL.

This chain links TRBV5-8 with TRBJ1-5; D may be TRBD1 (6 bases). V lost 0 bases and J 4 bases, leaving 14 bases between the germline ends. Germline V lookup: CDR1 SGHTS, CDR2 YDEGEE. The CDR3 is 16 residues long. CDR3 bases: TGTGCCAGCAGCTTGGAAGGGACATATCAGAATCAGCCCCAGCATTTT. It translates to CASSLEGTYQNQPQHF.

The V gene is TRBV9, the J gene TRBJ1-1; D may be TRBD1 (5 bases). Germline values: CDR1 SGDLS, CDR2 YYNGEE. V lost 2 bases to trimming and J lost 0 bases, with 14 bases between them. The CDR3 is 16 amino acids. The DNA of the CDR3 is TGTGCCAGCAGCGTTCAGACCCAGACAGTGAACACTGAAGCTTTCTTT. Protein product: CASSVQTQTVNTEAFF.

This sequence joins TRBV14 and TRBJ2-5; 11 positions agree with TRBD1. Germline V gene lookup returns CDR1 SGHDN and CDR2 FVKESK. J lost 6 bases, V lost 1 base, and 10 bases had no gene match. The CDR3 has 17 amino acids. This CDR3 is CASSQVGTGGGWKTQYF. CDR3 bases: TGTGCCAGCAGCCAAGTGGGGACAGGGGGAGGTTGGAAGACCCAGTACTTC.

The chain recombines TRBV19 with TRBJ2-7; possible D gene TRBD1, 5 bases. Trimming took off 3 bases at V and 0 bases at J, with 12 bases between the two ends. CDR1 is LNHDA, CDR2 SQIVND, per germline (reference sequence). The CDR3 is 15 residues long. CDR3 loop: CASSMGQPFSYEQYF. CDR3 bases: TGTGCCAGTAGTATGGGGCAGCCCTTCTCCTACGAGCAGTACTTC.

The chain joins TRBV10-3 to TRBJ1-1; the D is unclear. CDR1 is ENHRY, CDR2 SYGVKD, per germline. The CDR3 runs to 15 residues. V dropped 8 bases and J dropped 0 bases, with 16 bases sitting between them. This CDR3 is CAIRGSYPMNTEAFF. CDR3 coding DNA: TGTGCCATCCGAGGTAGTTATCCCATGAACACTGAAGCTTTCTTT.

The chain employs TRBV3-1 (or the pseudogene TRBV3-2) and TRBJ2-1; tentative D call: TRBD2 (6 bases). Looked up from germline, CDR1 is LGHDT and CDR2 is YNNKEL (reference sequence). This CDR3 region has 14 residues. CDR3 protein: CASCVGSSYNEQFF. CDR3 bases: TGTGCGTCGTGTGTCGGGAGCTCCTACAATGAGCAGTTCTTC.

This chain links TRBV5-4 with TRBJ2-2; perhaps TRBD1 as D (6 bases). Germline V gene lookup returns CDR1 SGHNT and CDR2 YYREEE (reference sequence). The CDR3 runs to 14 residues. Trimming pared 4 bases from V and 4 bases from J, leaving 11 bases between. The CDR3 reads CASSPGQTTGELFF. The CDR3 nucleotides read TGTGCCAGCAGCCCGGGACAAACCACCGGGGAGCTGTTTTTT.

V gene TRBV28 combines with J gene TRBJ1-3, with D possibly TRBD1 on 5 matching bases. CDR3 length equals 17 residues. Germline V lookup: CDR1 MDHEN, CDR2 SYDVKM. The ends were cut back, 2 bases at V and 2 bases at J, with 16 bases in the middle. The DNA for the CDR3 is TGTGCCAGCAGTTTAGACGGGGACTTTTCACCTGGAAACACCATATATTTT. Translating it yields CASSLDGDFSPGNTIYF.

CDR3: CASSEQGGSGNTIYF. The CDR3 DNA follows: TGTGCCAGCAGTGAGCAGGGCGGCTCTGGAAACACCATATATTTT. The chain carries TRBV6-4 and TRBJ1-3, with D tentatively TRBD1 (5 bases). CDR3 length equals 15 residues. The ends were cut back, 3 bases at V and 0 bases at J, with 9 bases in the middle. CDR1 MRHNA and CDR2 SNTAGT come from the germline V gene.

The chain couples TRBV5-8 to TRBJ1-5; D remains ambiguous. Trimming left V 4 bases short and J 5 bases short, with 22 bases between. The CDR3 length is 17 residues. CDR1 is SGHTS, CDR2 YDEGEE, per germline. In DNA form, the CDR3 reads TGTGCCAGCAGCAGAACCCACATAGCCGAGGCGTATCAGCCCCAGCATTTT. Amino acid sequence: CASSRTHIAEAYQPQHF.

The chain combines TRBV5-4 with TRBJ1-2, with TRBD1 matching over 11 bases. Germline V lookup: CDR1 SGHNT, CDR2 YYREEE (reference sequence). Trimming at V came to 3 bases and at J to 6 bases, leaving 13 bases not matched to a gene. The CDR3 consists of 17 residues. The CDR3 is CASSSMDRGPASHGYTF. The CDR3 DNA sequence: TGTGCCAGCAGCTCAATGGACAGGGGGCCGGCCTCGCATGGCTACACCTTC. Combining the CDR3 with reference TRBV5-4 and TRBJ1-2 gives the whole variable domain ETGVTQSPTHLIKTRGQQVTLRCSSQSGHNTVSWYQQALGQGPQFIFQYYREEENGRGNFPPRFSGLQFPNYSSELNVNALELDDSALYLCASSSMDRGPASHGYTFGSGTRLTVV.

The chain recombines TRBV9 with TRBJ2-2; 11 bases line up with TRBD1. The germline V gene has CDR1 SGDLS and CDR2 YYNGEE. This CDR3 region has 16 residues. The V and J ends lost 7 bases and 5 bases, in that order; junction bases with no gene match: 10. CDR3 protein: CASGQGASPITGELFF. As DNA, the CDR3 is TGTGCCAGCGGACAGGGGGCGAGTCCGATAACCGGGGAGCTGTTTTTT.

The V gene is TRBV7-9, the J gene TRBJ1-1; no clear D gene. CDR1 is SEHNR, CDR2 FQNEAQ, per germline (reference sequence). The CDR3 extends over 12 amino acids. V lost 5 bases to trimming and J lost 1 base, with 5 bases between them. CDR3 in DNA: TGTGCCAGCAGCCCAGAGAACACTGAAGCTTTCTTT. Translation: CASSPENTEAFF.

This clone was counted once. The chain couples TRBV15 to TRBJ1-4; unclear D gene. Trimming left V 1 base short and J 5 bases short, with 5 bases between. This CDR3 has 13 amino acids. Per the germline V gene, CDR1 is LNHNV and CDR2 is YYDKDF (reference sequence). This CDR3 reads CATSRVRNEKLFF. CDR3 DNA sequence: TGTGCCACCAGCAGAGTCAGGAATGAAAAACTGTTTTTT.

The CDR3 nucleotides are TGTGCCAGCAGCTGGGGCCAGAATAGCAATCAGCCCCAGCATTTT. Encoded protein: CASSWGQNSNQPQHF. This chain uses TRBV5-8 with TRBJ1-5; tentative D call: TRBD1 (5 bases). This CDR3 spans 15 amino acids. In germline, CDR1 is SGHTS, CDR2 YDEGEE. Trimming cost V 3 bases and J 0 bases, with 10 bases left between them. Complete variable domain (other parts from reference TRBV5-8 and TRBJ1-5): EAGVTQSPTHLIKTRGQQATLRCSPISGHTSVYWYQQALGLGLQFLLWYDEGEERNRGNFPPRFSGRQFPNYSSELNVNALELEDSALYLCASSWGQNSNQPQHFGDGTRLSIL.

The rearrangement links TRBV28 to TRBJ2-5; 10 bases line up with TRBD2. Germline CDR1 reads MDHEN; CDR2 reads SYDVKM. The CDR3 length is 15 residues. Unmatched junction bases numbered 8, after V lost 5 bases and J lost 5 bases. Here the CDR3 reads CASSASGGAEETQYF. For the CDR3, the DNA is TGTGCCAGCAGTGCAAGCGGGGGGGCCGAGGAGACCCAGTACTTC.

This clone appeared a single time. V and J are TRBV5-1 and TRBJ1-6; maybe TRBD1 (6 bases). Germline V lookup: CDR1 SGHRS, CDR2 YFSETQ. The CDR3 contains 16 residues. V lost 0 bases, J lost 5 bases, and 12 bases lay in between. CDR3 DNA sequence: TGCGCCAGCAGCTTGGAACACGCAGGGGATAATTCACCCCTCCACTTT. This gives the protein CASSLEHAGDNSPLHF. Supplemented by reference TRBV5-1 and TRBJ1-6, the full variable domain reads KAGVTQTPRYLIKTRGQQVTLSCSPISGHRSVSWYQQTPGQGLQFLFEYFSETQRNKGNFPGRFSGRQFSNSRSEMNVSTLELGDSALYLCASSLEHAGDNSPLHFGNGTRLTVT.